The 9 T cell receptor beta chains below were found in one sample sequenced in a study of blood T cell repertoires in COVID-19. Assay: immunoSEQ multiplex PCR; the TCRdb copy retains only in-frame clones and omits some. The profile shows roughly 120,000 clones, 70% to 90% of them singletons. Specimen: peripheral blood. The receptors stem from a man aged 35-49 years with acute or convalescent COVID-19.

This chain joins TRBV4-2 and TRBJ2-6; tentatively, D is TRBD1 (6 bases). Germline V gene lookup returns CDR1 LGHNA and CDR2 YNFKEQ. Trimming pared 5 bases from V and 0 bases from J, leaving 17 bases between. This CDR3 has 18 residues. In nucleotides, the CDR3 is TGTGCCAGCAGCATGACCGGGACACCAACCTCTGGGGCCAACGTCCTGACTTTC. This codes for CASSMTGTPTSGANVLTF.

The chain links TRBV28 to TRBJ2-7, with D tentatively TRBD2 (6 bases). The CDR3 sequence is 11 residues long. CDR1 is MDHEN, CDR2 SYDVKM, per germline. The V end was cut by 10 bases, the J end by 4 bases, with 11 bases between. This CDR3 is CATGVFYEQYF. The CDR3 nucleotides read TGTGCCACGGGGGTCTTTTACGAGCAGTACTTC. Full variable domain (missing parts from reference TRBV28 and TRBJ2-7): DVKVTQSSRYLVKRTGEKVFLECVQDMDHENMFWYRQDPGLGLRLIYFSYDVKMKEKGDIPEGYSVSREKKERFSLILESASTNQTSMYLCATGVFYEQYFGPGTRLTVT.

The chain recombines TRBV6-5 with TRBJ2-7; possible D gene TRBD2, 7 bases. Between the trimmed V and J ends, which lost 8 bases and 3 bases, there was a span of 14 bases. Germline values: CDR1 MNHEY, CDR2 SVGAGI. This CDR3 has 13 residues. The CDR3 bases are TGTGCCAGCGTCAAGGGGGGGGTCTACGAGCAGTACTTC. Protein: CASVKGGVYEQYF.

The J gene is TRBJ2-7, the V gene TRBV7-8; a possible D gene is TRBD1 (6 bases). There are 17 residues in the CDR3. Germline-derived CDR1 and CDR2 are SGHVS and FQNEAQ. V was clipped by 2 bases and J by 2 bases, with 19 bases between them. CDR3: CASSLRKWGRRTYEQYF. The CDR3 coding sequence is TGTGCCAGCAGCTTAAGGAAGTGGGGGCGTCGAACCTACGAGCAGTACTTC.

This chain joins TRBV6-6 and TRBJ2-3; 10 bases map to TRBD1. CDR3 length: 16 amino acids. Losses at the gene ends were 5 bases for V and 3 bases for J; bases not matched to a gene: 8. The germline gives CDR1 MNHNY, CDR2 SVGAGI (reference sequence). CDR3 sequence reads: CASSAGTGEVTDTQYF. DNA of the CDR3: TGTGCCAGCAGTGCGGGGACAGGGGAGGTTACAGATACGCAGTATTTT.

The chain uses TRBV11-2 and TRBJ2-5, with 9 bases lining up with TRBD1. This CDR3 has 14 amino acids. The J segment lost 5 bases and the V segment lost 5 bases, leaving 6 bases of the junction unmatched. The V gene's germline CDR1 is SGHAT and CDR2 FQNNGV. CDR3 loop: CASSPRTGVETQYF. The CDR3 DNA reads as TGTGCCAGCAGCCCCCGGACAGGGGTTGAGACCCAGTACTTC.

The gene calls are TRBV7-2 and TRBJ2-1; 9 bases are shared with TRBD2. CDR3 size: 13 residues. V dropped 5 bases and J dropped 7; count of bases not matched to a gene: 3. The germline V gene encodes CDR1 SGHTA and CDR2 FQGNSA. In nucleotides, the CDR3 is TGTGCCAGCAGCCGACTAGCGGCAAATGAGCAGTTCTTC. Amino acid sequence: CASSRLAANEQFF.

The CDR3, as DNA: TGCGCCAGCAGCCGACTTCGAGCTAGCGGGAGCGCAGATACGCAGTATTTT. Its protein is CASSRLRASGSADTQYF. The chain couples TRBV5-1 to TRBJ2-3; 10 positions match TRBD2. The CDR3 has 17 amino acids. Germline values: CDR1 SGHRS, CDR2 YFSETQ. Germline trimming cut 4 bases from V and 4 bases from J; bases unmatched to any gene: 12. The variable domain in full, completed from reference TRBV5-1 and TRBJ2-3, reads KAGVTQTPRYLIKTRGQQVTLSCSPISGHRSVSWYQQTPGQGLQFLFEYFSETQRNKGNFPGRFSGRQFSNSRSEMNVSTLELGDSALYLCASSRLRASGSADTQYFGPGTRLTVL.

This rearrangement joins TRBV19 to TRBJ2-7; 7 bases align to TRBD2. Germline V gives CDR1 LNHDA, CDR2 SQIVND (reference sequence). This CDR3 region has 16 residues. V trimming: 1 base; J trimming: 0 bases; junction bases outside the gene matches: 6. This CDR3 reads CASSIVWRGSSYEQYF. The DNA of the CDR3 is TGTGCCAGTAGTATAGTCTGGCGGGGGAGCTCCTACGAGCAGTACTTC.